This is a list of T cell receptor beta chains from one sample in a study of PD-L1 blockade in urothelial cancer. Only in-frame clones appear in the TCRdb table, and some are missing; sequencing was by immunoSEQ multiplex PCR. The profile covers tens of thousands of clones, with roughly nine tenths appearing a single time and roughly 9.4% taken by the ten largest. The input for sequencing was PBMCs, taken around atezolizumab (anti-PD-L1) treatment. The receptor source for this set is a man aged 55 to 70 with urothelial cancer. Both conserved end residues are part of each CDR3. D genes are given only for firm matches. Clone size is given for some rows only: seen once, a few or many times, or a class if the clone is expanded.

d_gene,j_gene,abundance,v_gene,CDR3aa,CDR3nt
NA,TRBJ2-5,NA,TRBV9,CASSSDGGLKQTQYF,TGTGCCAGCAGCTCAGACGGGGGGCTCAAACAGACCCAGTACTTC
NA,TRBJ2-2,NA,TRBV11-2,CASSQGRGGELFF,TGTGCCAGCAGCCAAGGGAGGGGGGGGGAGCTGTTTTTT
TRBD1,TRBJ1-6,NA,TRBV9,CASSADRGFSPLHF,TGTGCCAGCAGTGCCGACAGGGGCTTTTCACCCCTCCACTTT
TRBD2,TRBJ2-7,NA,TRBV7-2,CASSWTPGLAGGGPSGQYF,TGTGCCAGCAGCTGGACTCCGGGACTAGCGGGAGGGGGCCCCTCGGGGCAGTACTTC
NA,TRBJ2-7,NA,TRBV15,CATSRAKESSYEQYF,TGTGCCACCAGCAGAGCCAAGGAGAGCTCCTACGAGCAGTACTTC
NA,TRBJ2-7,NA,TRBV19,CASSIDGTAVREQYF,TGTGCCAGTAGTATAGATGGTACAGCGGTACGCGAGCAGTACTTC
NA,TRBJ2-5,NA,TRBV25-1,CATARLDQETQYF,TGTGCCACGGCACGACTAGACCAAGAGACCCAGTACTTC
TRBD1,TRBJ2-7,NA,TRBV28,CATRSGQAYEQYF,TGTGCCACCCGATCGGGACAGGCCTACGAGCAGTACTTC
NA,TRBJ2-7,NA,TRBV28,CASRRMSGTHYEQYF,TGTGCCAGCAGGCGTATGTCGGGAACCCACTACGAGCAGTACTTC
TRBD2,TRBJ2-2,NA,TRBV7-2,CASSTGTKDGELFF,TGTGCCAGCAGCACCGGGACTAAAGACGGGGAGCTGTTTTTT
TRBD1,TRBJ2-4,NA,TRBV6-1,CASEGTGVAKNIQYF,TGTGCCAGCGAAGGGACAGGTGTAGCCAAAAACATTCAGTACTTC
TRBD1,TRBJ2-7,NA,TRBV9,CASSPGQGASYEQYF,TGTGCCAGCAGCCCAGGACAGGGGGCAAGCTACGAGCAGTACTTC
TRBD1,TRBJ1-2,NA,TRBV5-1,CASSLTGTGTPIGYTF,TGCGCCAGCAGCTTGACCGGGACAGGAACCCCCATTGGCTACACCTTC
NA,TRBJ2-7,once,TRBV15,CATSTGGQLSEQYF,TGTGCCACCAGCACCGGAGGACAGTTATCCGAGCAGTACTTC
NA,TRBJ2-1,NA,TRBV7-2,CASSFGHIRNNEQFF,TGTGCCAGCAGCTTCGGTCATATCCGAAACAATGAGCAGTTCTTC
TRBD2,TRBJ2-1,NA,TRBV18,CASSPRIATSGGQNEQFF,TGTGCCAGCTCACCACGCATCGCAACTAGCGGGGGGCAGAATGAGCAGTTCTTC
TRBD1,TRBJ1-4,NA,TRBV5-1,CASSLEGQLNEKLFF,TGCGCCAGCAGCTTGGAGGGACAGTTAAATGAAAAACTGTTTTTT
TRBD2,TRBJ2-3,NA,TRBV7-2,CASSQSLAGGFTDTQYF,TGTGCCAGCAGCCAAAGCCTAGCGGGAGGGTTCACAGATACGCAGTATTTT
TRBD1,TRBJ2-7,NA,TRBV11-2,CASSPRDRLYEQYF,TGTGCCAGCAGCCCGAGGGACAGATTATACGAGCAGTACTTC
NA,TRBJ1-4,NA,TRBV5-6,CASSFGSVREKLFF,TGTGCCAGCAGCTTTGGGAGCGTTCGGGAAAAACTGTTTTTT